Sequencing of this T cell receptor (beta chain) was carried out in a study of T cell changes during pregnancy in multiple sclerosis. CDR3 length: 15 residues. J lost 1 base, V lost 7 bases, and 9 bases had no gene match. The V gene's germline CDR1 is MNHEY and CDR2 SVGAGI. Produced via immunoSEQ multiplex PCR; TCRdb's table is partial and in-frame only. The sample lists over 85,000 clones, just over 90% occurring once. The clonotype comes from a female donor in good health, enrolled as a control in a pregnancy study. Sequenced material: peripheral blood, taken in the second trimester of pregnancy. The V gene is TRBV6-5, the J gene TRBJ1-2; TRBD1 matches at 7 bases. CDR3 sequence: CASNTGTDYNYGYTF. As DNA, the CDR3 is TGTGCCAGCAACACCGGGACAGATTATAACTATGGCTACACCTTC.